This T cell receptor beta chain comes out of a study of blood T cell repertoires in COVID-19. Study-wide background: Some COVID-19 samples were acute and others convalescent; all came from the United States, Italy and Spain. Sample material is recorded as cDNA or gDNA derived from T cells, B-cell-depleted T cells, or PBMCs.

The germline V gene has CDR1 LNHDA and CDR2 SQIVND (reference sequence). The CDR3 totals 12 residues. Trimming cost V 6 bases and J 8 bases; bases outside gene matches: 4. To note about this clone: This specimen includes other DNA sequences encoding the same CDR3.

Original analysis: Quantification of nucleated cells was approximated via reference gene primer amplification. Assay used: immunoSEQ multiplex PCR; TCRdb lists only in-frame clones, some missing. V and J calls and clone size follow that table, whereas D and trimming were derived from the DNA. The data hold hundreds of thousands of clones, with nearly 85% observed a single time. Seattle researchers signed up patients amid active infection and tracked them longitudinally. The clonotype was recovered from a woman aged 25-40 years with COVID-19, enrolled during active disease. The chain uses TRBV19 and TRBJ1-2, with TRBD1 matching over 9 bases. The sample taken for sequencing was peripheral blood. CDR3 loop: CASSIQGAGYTF. CDR3 nucleotides: TGTGCCAGTAGCATACAGGGGGCAGGCTACACCTTC.